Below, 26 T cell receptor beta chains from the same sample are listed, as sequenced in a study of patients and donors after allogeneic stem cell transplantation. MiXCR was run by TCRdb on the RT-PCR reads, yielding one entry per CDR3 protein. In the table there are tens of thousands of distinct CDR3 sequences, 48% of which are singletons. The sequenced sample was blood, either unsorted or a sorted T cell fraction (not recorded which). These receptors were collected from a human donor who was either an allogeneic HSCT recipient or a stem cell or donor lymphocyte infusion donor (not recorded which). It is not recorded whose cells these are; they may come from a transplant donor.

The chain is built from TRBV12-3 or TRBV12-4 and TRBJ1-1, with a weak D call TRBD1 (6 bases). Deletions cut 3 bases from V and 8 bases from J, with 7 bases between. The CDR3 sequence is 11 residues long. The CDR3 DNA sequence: TGTGCCAGCAGTTTTGACAGGGAAGCTTTCTTT. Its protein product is CASSFDREAFF.

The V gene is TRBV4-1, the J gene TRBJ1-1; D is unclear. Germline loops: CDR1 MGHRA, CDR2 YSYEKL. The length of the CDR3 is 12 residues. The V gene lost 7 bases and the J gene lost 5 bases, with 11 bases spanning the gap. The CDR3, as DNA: TGCGCCAGCAAAGGAGACGGGACTGAAGCTTTCTTT. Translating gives CASKGDGTEAFF.

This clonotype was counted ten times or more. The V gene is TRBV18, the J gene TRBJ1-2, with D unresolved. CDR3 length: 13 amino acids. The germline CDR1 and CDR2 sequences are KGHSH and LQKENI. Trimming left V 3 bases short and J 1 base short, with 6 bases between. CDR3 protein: CASSPGGNYGYTF. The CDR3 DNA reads TGTGCCAGCTCACCGGGCGGTAACTATGGCTACACCTTC.

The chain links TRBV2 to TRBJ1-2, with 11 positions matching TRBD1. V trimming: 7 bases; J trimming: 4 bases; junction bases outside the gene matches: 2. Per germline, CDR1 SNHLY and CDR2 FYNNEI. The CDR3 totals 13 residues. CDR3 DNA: TGTGCCAGCATCGGACAGGGGGCCTATGGCTACACCTTC. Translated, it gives CASIGQGAYGYTF.

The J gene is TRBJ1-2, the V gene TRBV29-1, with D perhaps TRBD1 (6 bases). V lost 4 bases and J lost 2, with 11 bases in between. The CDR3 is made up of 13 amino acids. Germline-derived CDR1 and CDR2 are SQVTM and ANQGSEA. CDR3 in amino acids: CSVGPTGNYGYTF. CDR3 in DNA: TGCAGCGTTGGGCCCACAGGGAACTATGGCTACACCTTC. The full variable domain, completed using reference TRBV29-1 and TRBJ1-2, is SAVISQKPSRDICQRGTSLTIQCQVDSQVTMMFWYRQQPGQSLTLIATANQGSEATYESGFVIDKFPISRPNLTFSTLTVSNMSPEDSSIYLCSVGPTGNYGYTFGSGTRLTVV.

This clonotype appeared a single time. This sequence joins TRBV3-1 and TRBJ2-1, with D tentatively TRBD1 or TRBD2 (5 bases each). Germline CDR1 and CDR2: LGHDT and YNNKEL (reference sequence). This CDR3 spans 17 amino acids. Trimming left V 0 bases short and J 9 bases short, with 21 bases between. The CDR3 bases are TGTGCCAGCAGCCAAGATAGGGGACCAACCGCGGCAAGTGAGCAGTTCTTC. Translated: CASSQDRGPTAASEQFF.

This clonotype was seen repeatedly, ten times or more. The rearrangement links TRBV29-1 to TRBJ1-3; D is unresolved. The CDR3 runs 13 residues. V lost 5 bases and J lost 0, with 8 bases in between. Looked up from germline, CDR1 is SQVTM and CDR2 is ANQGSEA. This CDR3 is CSVCLLSGNTIYF. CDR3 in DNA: TGCAGCGTTTGCCTTCTCTCTGGAAACACCATATATTTT.

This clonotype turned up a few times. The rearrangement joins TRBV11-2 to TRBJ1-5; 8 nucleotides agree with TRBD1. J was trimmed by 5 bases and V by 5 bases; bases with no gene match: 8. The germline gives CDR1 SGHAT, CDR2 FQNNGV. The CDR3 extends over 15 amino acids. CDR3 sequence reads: CASSAGQGWYQPQHF. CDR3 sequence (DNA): TGTGCCAGCAGCGCCGGACAGGGTTGGTATCAGCCCCAGCATTTT.

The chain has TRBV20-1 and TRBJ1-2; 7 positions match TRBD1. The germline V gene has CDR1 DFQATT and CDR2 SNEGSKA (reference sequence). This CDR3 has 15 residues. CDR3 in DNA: TGCAGGGCAACCGGGACCCCACAGGGGCGGAATGGCTACACCTTC. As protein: CRATGTPQGRNGYTF.

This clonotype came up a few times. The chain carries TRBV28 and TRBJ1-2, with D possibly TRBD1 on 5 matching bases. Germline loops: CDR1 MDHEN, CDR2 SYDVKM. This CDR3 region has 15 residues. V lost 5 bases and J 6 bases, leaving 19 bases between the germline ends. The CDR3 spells CASSTSRPAGHGYTF. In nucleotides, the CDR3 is TGTGCCAGCAGTACCAGCCGGCCGGCAGGGCATGGCTACACCTTC.

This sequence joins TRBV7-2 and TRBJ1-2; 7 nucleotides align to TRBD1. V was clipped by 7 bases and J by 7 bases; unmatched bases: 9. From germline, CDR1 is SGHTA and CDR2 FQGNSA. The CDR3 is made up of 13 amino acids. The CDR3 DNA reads TGTGCCAGCAACACGGGACAGCTAGCTGGCTACACCTTC. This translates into CASNTGQLAGYTF.

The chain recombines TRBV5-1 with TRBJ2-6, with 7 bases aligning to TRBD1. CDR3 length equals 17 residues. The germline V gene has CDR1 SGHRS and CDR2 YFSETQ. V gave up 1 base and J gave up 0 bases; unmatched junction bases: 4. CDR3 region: CASSLLGQPSGANVLTF. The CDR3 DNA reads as TGCGCCAGCAGCTTGTTGGGACAGCCCTCTGGGGCCAACGTCCTGACTTTC. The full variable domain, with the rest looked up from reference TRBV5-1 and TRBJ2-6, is KAGVTQTPRYLIKTRGQQVTLSCSPISGHRSVSWYQQTPGQGLQFLFEYFSETQRNKGNFPGRFSGRQFSNSRSEMNVSTLELGDSALYLCASSLLGQPSGANVLTFGAGSRLTVL.

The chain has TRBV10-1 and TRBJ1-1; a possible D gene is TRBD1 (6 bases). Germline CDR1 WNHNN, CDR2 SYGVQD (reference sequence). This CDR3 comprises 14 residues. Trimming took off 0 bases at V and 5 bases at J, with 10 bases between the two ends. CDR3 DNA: TGCGCCAGCAGTGAGTCGGACAGAAATACTGAAGCTTTCTTT. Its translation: CASSESDRNTEAFF.

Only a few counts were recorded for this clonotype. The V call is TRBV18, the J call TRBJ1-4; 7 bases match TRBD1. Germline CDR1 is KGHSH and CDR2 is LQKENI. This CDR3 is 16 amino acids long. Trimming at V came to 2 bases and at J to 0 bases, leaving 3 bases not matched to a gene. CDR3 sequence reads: CASSPGQAATNEKLFF. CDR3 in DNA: TGTGCCAGCTCACCAGGACAGGCTGCAACTAATGAAAAACTGTTTTTT.

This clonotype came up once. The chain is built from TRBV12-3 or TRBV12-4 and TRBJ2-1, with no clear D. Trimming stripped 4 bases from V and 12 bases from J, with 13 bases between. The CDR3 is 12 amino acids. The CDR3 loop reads CASSYSLLWQFF. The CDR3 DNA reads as TGTGCCAGCAGTTATTCACTTTTGTGGCAGTTCTTC.

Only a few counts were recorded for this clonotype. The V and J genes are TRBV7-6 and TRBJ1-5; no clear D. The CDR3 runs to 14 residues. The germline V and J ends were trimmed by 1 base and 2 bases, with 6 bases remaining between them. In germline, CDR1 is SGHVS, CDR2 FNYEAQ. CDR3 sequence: CASSLEAGNQPQHF. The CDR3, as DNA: TGTGCCAGCAGCTTAGAAGCCGGCAATCAGCCCCAGCATTTT.

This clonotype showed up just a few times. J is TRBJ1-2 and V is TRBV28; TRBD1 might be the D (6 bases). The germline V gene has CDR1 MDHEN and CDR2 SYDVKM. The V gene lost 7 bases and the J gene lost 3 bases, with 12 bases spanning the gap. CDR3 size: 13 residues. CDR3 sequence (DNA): TGTGCCAGCATAACTCCAGGGGACTATGGCTACACCTTC. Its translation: CASITPGDYGYTF.

The CDR3 DNA is TGCAGTGCTCCCCCGACAGATTCCTACAATGAGCAGTTCTTC. It translates to CSAPPTDSYNEQFF. This chain links TRBV20-1 with TRBJ2-1; tentatively, D is TRBD1 (5 bases). The CDR3 totals 14 residues. CDR1 and CDR2 (germline): DFQATT, SNEGSKA (reference sequence). V was clipped by 5 bases and J by 1 base, with 12 bases between them.

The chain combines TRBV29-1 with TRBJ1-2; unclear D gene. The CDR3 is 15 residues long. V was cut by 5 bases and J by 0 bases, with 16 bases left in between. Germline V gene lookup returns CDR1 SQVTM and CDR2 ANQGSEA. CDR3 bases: TGCAGCGTTCGTTCCCCCGCAGCCTCTAACTATGGCTACACCTTC. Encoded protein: CSVRSPAASNYGYTF.

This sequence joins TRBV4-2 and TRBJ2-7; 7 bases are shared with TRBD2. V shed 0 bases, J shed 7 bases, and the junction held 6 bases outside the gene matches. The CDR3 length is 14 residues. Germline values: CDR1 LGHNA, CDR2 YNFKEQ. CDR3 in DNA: TGTGCCAGCAGCCAAGAACGGGTTAGCGGGGAGCAGTACTTC. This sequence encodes CASSQERVSGEQYF.

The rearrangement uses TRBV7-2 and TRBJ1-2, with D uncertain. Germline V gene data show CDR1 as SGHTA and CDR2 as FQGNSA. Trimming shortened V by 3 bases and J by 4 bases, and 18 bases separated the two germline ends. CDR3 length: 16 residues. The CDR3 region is CASSLSGPHVSYGYTF. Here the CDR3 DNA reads TGTGCCAGCAGCTTGTCCGGGCCCCATGTTTCCTATGGCTACACCTTC.

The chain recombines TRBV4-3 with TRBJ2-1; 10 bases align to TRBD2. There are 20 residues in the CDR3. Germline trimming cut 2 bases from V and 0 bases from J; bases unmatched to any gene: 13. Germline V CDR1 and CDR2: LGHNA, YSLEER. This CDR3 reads CASSQIASGSLPPSYNEQFF. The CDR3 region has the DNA TGCGCCAGCAGCCAAATCGCTAGCGGGAGCCTACCTCCCTCCTACAATGAGCAGTTCTTC.

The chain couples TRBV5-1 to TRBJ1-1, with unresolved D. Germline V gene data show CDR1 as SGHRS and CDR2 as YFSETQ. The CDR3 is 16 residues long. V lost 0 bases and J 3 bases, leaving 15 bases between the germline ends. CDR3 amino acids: CASSLDRGHLYTEAFF. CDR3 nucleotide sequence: TGCGCCAGCAGCTTGGACAGAGGGCACCTTTACACTGAAGCTTTCTTT.

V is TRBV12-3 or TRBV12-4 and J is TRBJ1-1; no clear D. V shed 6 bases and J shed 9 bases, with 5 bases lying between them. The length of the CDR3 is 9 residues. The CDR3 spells CASRVQAFF. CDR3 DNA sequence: TGTGCCAGCAGGGTTCAAGCTTTCTTT.

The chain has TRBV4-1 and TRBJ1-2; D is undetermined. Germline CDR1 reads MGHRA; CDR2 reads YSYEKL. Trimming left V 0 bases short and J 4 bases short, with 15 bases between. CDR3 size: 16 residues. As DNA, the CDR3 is TGCGCCAGCAGCCAAGATCTTCTGCCGCCGGGCTATGGCTACACCTTC. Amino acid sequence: CASSQDLLPPGYGYTF.

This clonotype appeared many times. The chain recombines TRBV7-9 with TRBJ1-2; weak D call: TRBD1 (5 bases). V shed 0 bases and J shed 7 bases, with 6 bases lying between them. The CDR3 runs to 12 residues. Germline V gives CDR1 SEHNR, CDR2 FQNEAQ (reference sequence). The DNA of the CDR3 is TGTGCCAGCAGCTTAGCGAGGGGTGGCTACACCTTC. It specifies CASSLARGGYTF.